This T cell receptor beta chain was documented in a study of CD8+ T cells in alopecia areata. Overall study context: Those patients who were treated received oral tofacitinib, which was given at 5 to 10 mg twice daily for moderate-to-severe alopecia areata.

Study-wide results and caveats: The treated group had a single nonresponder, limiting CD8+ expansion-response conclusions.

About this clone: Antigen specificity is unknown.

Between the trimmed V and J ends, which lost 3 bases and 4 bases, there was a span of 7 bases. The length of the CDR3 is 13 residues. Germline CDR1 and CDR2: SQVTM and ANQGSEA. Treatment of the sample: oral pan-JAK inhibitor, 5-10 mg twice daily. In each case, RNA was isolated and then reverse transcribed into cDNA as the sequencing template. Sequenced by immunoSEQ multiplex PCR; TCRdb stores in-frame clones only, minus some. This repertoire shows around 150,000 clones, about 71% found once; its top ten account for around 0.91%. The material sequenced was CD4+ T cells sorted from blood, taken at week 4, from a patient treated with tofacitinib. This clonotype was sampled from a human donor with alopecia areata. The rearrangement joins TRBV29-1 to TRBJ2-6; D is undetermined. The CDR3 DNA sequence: TGCAGCGTTGATGTCACAGGGGCCAACGTCCTGACTTTC. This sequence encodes CSVDVTGANVLTF.